This entry lists 3 T cell receptor beta chains sequenced from one sample in a study of T cells in Graves' hyperthyroidism and ophthalmopathy. Researchers amplified the TCR beta CDR3 regions from RNA transcripts. Initially, a first-round RT-PCR of the TCR CDR3 employed the HTBI primer set. Each CDR3 protein gets one entry after TCRdb re-called the multiplex PCR reads with MiXCR. Seen here are 540,000 or so distinct CDR3 sequences, 15% to 18% observed once, and the top ten hold under 8%. The sequenced sample consisted of blood. The receptors come from a woman aged 25 to 45 with Graves' hyperthyroidism.

This clonotype was counted ten times or more. The genes are TRBV2 and TRBJ1-5; D is unclear. The CDR3 has 15 residues. Germline lookup yields CDR1 SNHLY and CDR2 FYNNEI. Trimming removed 4 bases at V and 0 bases at J, with 10 bases between. Here the CDR3 reads CASSVYGNSNQPQHF. CDR3 nucleotide sequence: TGTGCCAGCAGTGTGTACGGAAATAGCAATCAGCCCCAGCATTTT.

This clonotype was counted ten times or more. The chain uses TRBV2 and TRBJ1-5, with D unresolved. Per germline, CDR1 SNHLY and CDR2 FYNNEI. The CDR3 is 14 amino acids. With 0 bases removed from V and 7 bases from J, the gap between germline ends came to 10 bases. The CDR3 DNA reads TGTGCCAGCAGTGAAGCGGCTGAGGCCCAGCCCCAGCATTTT. Its protein product is CASSEAAEAQPQHF.

The chain joins TRBV5-1 to TRBJ2-1; D perhaps matches TRBD2 (6 bases). V was pared by 4 bases and J by 2 bases, with 16 bases between. The germline V gene has CDR1 SGHRS and CDR2 YFSETQ. This CDR3 spans 16 amino acids. The CDR3 DNA reads as TGCGCCAGCAGCCCATACCGAGGGGAGGCCTACAATGAGCAGTTCTTC. Translated, it gives CASSPYRGEAYNEQFF.